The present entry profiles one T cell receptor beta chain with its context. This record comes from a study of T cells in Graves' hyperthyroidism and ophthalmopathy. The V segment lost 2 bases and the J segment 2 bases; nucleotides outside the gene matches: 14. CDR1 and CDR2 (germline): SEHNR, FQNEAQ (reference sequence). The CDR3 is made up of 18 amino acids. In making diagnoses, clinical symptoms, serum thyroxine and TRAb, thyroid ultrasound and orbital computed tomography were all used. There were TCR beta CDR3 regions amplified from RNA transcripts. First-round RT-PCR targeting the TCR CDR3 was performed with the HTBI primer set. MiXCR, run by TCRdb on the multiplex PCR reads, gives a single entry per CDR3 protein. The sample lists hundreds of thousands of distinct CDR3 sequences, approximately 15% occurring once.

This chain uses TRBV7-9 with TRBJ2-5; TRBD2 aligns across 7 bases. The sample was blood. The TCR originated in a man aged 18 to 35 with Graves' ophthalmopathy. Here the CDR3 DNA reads TGTGCCAGCAGCTTATTGGCCACCTCCTCTAGCGGTCAAGAGACCCAGTACTTC. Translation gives CASSLLATSSSGQETQYF.